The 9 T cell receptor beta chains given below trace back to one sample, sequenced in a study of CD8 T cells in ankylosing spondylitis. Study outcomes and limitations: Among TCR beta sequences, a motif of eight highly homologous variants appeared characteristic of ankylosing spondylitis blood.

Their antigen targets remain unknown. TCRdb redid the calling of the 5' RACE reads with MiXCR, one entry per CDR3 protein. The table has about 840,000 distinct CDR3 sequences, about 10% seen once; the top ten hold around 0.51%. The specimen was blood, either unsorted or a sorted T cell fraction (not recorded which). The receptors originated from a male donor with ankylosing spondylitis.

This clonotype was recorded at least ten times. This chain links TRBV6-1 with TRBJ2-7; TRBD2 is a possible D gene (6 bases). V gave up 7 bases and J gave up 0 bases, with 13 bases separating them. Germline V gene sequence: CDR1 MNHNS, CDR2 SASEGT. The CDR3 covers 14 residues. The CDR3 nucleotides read TGTGCCAGCATAAAGGACGGGAGCTCCTACGAGCAGTACTTC. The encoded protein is CASIKDGSSYEQYF.

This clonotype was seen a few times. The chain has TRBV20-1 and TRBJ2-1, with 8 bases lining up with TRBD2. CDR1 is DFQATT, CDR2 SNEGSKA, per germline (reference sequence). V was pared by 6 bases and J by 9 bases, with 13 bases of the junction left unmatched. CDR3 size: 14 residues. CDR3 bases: TGCAGTGCCGCGGGACTAGAGAATATCGGTGAGCAGTTCTTC. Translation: CSAAGLENIGEQFF.

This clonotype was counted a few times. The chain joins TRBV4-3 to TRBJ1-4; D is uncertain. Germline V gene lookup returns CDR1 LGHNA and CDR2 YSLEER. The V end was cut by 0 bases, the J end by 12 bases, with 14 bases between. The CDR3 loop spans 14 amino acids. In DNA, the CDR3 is TGCGCCAGCAGCCAAGAGCGGAGGTCGACGGAACTGTTTTTT. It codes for CASSQERRSTELFF.

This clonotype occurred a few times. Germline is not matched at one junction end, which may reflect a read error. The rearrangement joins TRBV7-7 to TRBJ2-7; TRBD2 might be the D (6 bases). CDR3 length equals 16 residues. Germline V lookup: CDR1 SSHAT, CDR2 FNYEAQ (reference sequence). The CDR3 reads CASSSGPGLLVYEQYF. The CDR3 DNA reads TGTGCTAGCAGCTCGGGGCCGGGACTTCTTGTCTACGAGCAGTACTTC.

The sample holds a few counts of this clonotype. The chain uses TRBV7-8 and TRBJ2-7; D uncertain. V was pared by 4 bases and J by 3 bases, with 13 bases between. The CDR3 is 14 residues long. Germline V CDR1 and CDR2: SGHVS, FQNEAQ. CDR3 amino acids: CASSSRTTYYEQYF. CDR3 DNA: TGTGCCAGCAGCTCCCGGACCACCTACTACGAGCAGTACTTC.

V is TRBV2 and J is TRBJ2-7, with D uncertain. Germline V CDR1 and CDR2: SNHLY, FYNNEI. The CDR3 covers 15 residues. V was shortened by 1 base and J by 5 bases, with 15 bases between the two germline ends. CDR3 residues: CASSEGFPGSNEQYF. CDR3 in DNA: TGTGCCAGCAGTGAAGGCTTCCCCGGTTCCAACGAGCAGTACTTC.

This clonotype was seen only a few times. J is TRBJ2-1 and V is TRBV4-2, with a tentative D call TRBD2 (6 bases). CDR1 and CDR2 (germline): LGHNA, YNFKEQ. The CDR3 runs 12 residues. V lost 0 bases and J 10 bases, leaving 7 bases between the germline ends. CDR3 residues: CASSQDGGEQFF. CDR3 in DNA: TGTGCCAGCAGCCAAGACGGAGGGGAGCAGTTCTTC.

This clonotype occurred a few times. The CDR3 DNA reads as TGCAGTGCTAGAGATGGGGAGGGAGTTCAGCCCCAGCATTTT. It codes for CSARDGEGVQPQHF. The gene calls are TRBV20-1 and TRBJ1-5, with no clear D. This CDR3 is 14 amino acids long. The germline gives CDR1 DFQATT, CDR2 SNEGSKA (reference sequence). V was pared by 0 bases and J by 6 bases, with 12 bases between.

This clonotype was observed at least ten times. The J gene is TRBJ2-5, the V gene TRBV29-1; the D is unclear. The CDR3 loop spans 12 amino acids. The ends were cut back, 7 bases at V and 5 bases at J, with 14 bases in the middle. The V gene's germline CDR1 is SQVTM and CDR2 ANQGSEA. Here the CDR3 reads CSATSEAETQYF. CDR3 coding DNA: TGCAGCGCGACTTCAGAGGCCGAGACCCAGTACTTC.